The clone carrying this TCR beta chain has just one count. The data were taken from a study of blood T cell repertoires in COVID-19. Overall study: COVID-19 samples, acute and convalescent, were from the United States, Italy and Spain. PBMCs, B-cell-depleted T cells, or T cells were the source of the cDNA or gDNA that made up the material.

Germline lookup yields CDR1 SGHVS and CDR2 FQNEAQ. The V end was cut by 0 bases, the J end by 7 bases, with 25 bases between. This CDR3 spans 19 amino acids. Original analysis: Amplifying reference gene primers gave estimates of nucleated cell counts. Profiling relied on immunoSEQ multiplex PCR, and the TCRdb table lists in-frame clones only, not all of them. V and J calls plus clone size are reproduced from that table; the DNA served to infer D and trimming. The sample holds over 140,000 clones; roughly four fifths are singletons and the top ten take more than 3.5%. Sequencing was done on a sample of peripheral blood. The chain joins TRBV7-8 to TRBJ2-1; possibly TRBD2 for D (7 bases). This clonotype was obtained from a woman of 80 years or more with active or convalescent COVID-19. The CDR3 is CASSLASLAGAPDLNEQFF. DNA for the CDR3: TGTGCCAGCAGCTTAGCGTCATTGGCGGGGGCGCCCGATTTGAATGAGCAGTTCTTC.